Below, 25 T cell receptor beta chains from the same sample are listed, as sequenced in a study of breast tumors, draining lymph nodes, adjacent tissues. TCRdb fed the multiplex PCR reads into MiXCR, producing one record per CDR3 protein. The sample consists of 150,000 to 200,000 distinct CDR3 sequences, around a third of them appearing once. Samples came from axillary lymph nodes draining the breast cancer. Material: axillary lymph node tissue. These receptors all stem from a female donor with breast cancer. Some clones in this sample may be carry-over from other donors' samples.

The rearrangement joins TRBV14 to TRBJ2-7; 9 nucleotides line up with TRBD1. The CDR3 contains 15 residues. V gave up 3 bases and J gave up 13 bases; unmatched junction bases: 16. Per germline, CDR1 SGHDN and CDR2 FVKESK. The CDR3 DNA reads TGTGCCAGCAGCCACACAGGGGGCTGGGACTACGGGCACTACTTC. Translating gives CASSHTGGWDYGHYF.

This clonotype was observed many times. The V call is TRBV19, the J call TRBJ1-2; TRBD1 is a possible D gene (5 bases). The ends were cut back, 9 bases at V and 2 bases at J, with 19 bases in the middle. The germline V gene has CDR1 LNHDA and CDR2 SQIVND (reference sequence). The CDR3 spans 15 residues. CDR3 sequence: CASSQGEWGNYGYTF. The CDR3 DNA reads TGTGCCAGCTCCCAGGGAGAATGGGGGAACTATGGCTACACCTTC.

This clonotype was recorded a few times. The V call is TRBV28, the J call TRBJ1-5; tentatively, D is TRBD1 (5 bases). CDR1 and CDR2 (germline): MDHEN, SYDVKM. Trimming cost V 6 bases and J 4 bases, with 16 bases left between them. This CDR3 spans 15 amino acids. The CDR3 DNA sequence: TGTGCCAGCAGCCTCGGGGACGGCCTTAATCAGCCCCAGCATTTT. Protein product: CASSLGDGLNQPQHF.

The sample holds many counts of this clonotype. This chain links TRBV29-1 with TRBJ1-1, with TRBD1 as a possible D gene (5 bases). The length of the CDR3 is 14 residues. CDR1 is SQVTM and CDR2 is ANQGSEA in the germline V gene. V lost 0 bases and J 8 bases, leaving 16 bases between the germline ends. The CDR3 reads CSVEDTGRGPEAFF. CDR3 nucleotides: TGCAGCGTTGAAGATACGGGGAGGGGACCCGAAGCTTTCTTT.

In the case of this clonotype: This may be a read error, as it is one base from a much larger clone. The chain uses TRBV6-5 and TRBJ1-6; a possible D gene is TRBD1 (6 bases). This CDR3 region has 16 residues. Germline CDR1 MNHEY, CDR2 SVGAGI. The CDR3: CASSHSPDRKNSPLHF. Here the CDR3 DNA reads TGTGCCAGCAGTCACTCGCCCGACAGGAAAAATTCACCCCTCCACTTT.

The chain links TRBV2 to TRBJ2-2; 10 bases are shared with TRBD1. Germline assignment: CDR1 SNHLY and CDR2 FYNNEI. The CDR3 runs 14 residues. The V segment lost 4 bases and the J segment 5 bases; nucleotides outside the gene matches: 1. The CDR3 here is CASSGTGGTGELFF. The CDR3 DNA is TGTGCCAGCAGTGGGACAGGGGGGACCGGGGAGCTGTTTTTT.

This clonotype has a count of ten or more. The rearrangement links TRBV9 to TRBJ2-1; weak D call: TRBD1 (6 bases). V was trimmed by 0 bases and J by 5 bases, leaving 6 bases between them. The CDR3 runs 13 residues. Germline V lookup: CDR1 SGDLS, CDR2 YYNGEE. The CDR3 region is CASSVGGHNEQFF. The CDR3 nucleotides read TGTGCCAGCAGCGTAGGGGGGCACAATGAGCAGTTCTTC.

This clonotype has ten or more counts. The chain is built from TRBV6-2 or TRBV6-3 and TRBJ2-2; 7 bases match TRBD1. CDR1 is MNHEY and CDR2 is SVGEGT in the germline V gene. The CDR3 is made up of 20 amino acids. The junction had 14 bases not matched to a gene; V was cut back by 1 base and J by 0 bases. The CDR3: CASSYFGEGAVAANTGELFF. CDR3 in DNA: TGTGCCAGCAGTTACTTCGGTGAGGGGGCTGTAGCTGCGAACACCGGGGAGCTGTTTTTT.

This clonotype came up many times. The chain carries TRBV9 and TRBJ2-3; 7 bases map to TRBD1. V lost 6 bases, J lost 1 base, and 5 bases stayed unmatched. Germline loops: CDR1 SGDLS, CDR2 YYNGEE. This CDR3 contains 14 residues. CDR3 protein: CASIRDSCTDTQYF. DNA for the CDR3: TGTGCCAGCATTCGGGACAGCTGCACAGATACGCAGTATTTT.

This chain uses TRBV24-1 with TRBJ1-6, with D possibly TRBD1 on 5 matching bases. From germline, CDR1 is KGHDR and CDR2 SFDVKD. CDR3 size: 14 residues. Trimming stripped 4 bases from V and 7 bases from J, with 10 bases between. The CDR3 protein is CATSETGPNSPLHF. The CDR3 bases are TGTGCCACCAGTGAAACAGGACCCAATTCACCCCTCCACTTT.

This clonotype showed up many times. This chain links TRBV19 with TRBJ1-5; unclear D gene. Germline V gene sequence: CDR1 LNHDA, CDR2 SQIVND (reference sequence). The CDR3 extends over 12 amino acids. Trimming took 7 bases from V and 0 from J, leaving 4 bases between them. CDR3 protein: CASKFSNQPQHF. CDR3 in DNA: TGTGCCAGTAAGTTTAGCAATCAGCCCCAGCATTTT. Drawing the rest from reference TRBV19 and TRBJ1-5, the complete variable domain is DGGITQSPKYLFRKEGQNVTLSCEQNLNHDAMYWYRQDPGQGLRLIYYSQIVNDFQKGDIAEGYSVSREKKESFPLTVTSAQKNPTAFYLCASKFSNQPQHFGDGTRLSIL.

As concerns this clonotype: This may arise from a read error, as a much more abundant clone is one base away. The conserved final phenylalanine or tryptophan is absent from the CDR3, which likely points to a read error. V usage is TRBV11-2 and J usage is TRBJ2-1; TRBD2 matches 11 bases. Germline CDR1 and CDR2: SGHAT and FQNNGV. The CDR3 length is 17 residues. The junction had 12 bases not matched to a gene; V was cut back by 4 bases and J by 7 bases. The DNA for the CDR3 is TGTGCCAGCAGCTCGCTTACTACTAGCGGGAGAGGTAATGAGCAGTTCCTC. This codes for CASSSLTTSGRGNEQFL.

This clonotype was picked up many times. The genes are TRBV7-9 and TRBJ2-7, with unresolved D. This CDR3 is built from 12 residues. Trimming pared 3 bases from V and 6 bases from J, leaving 9 bases between. Germline V gives CDR1 SEHNR, CDR2 FQNEAQ (reference sequence). CDR3 sequence: CASSFDTGEQYF. DNA for the CDR3: TGTGCCAGCAGCTTCGACACGGGCGAGCAGTACTTC.

This clonotype was detected ten times or more. The junction departs from the called germline gene at one end, perhaps through a read error. The CDR3 nucleotides are TGCGCCAGCAACCAACCAGGGGACAACTATGGCTACACCTTC. The encoded protein is CASNQPGDNYGYTF. V gene TRBV4-1 combines with J gene TRBJ1-2; TRBD1 might be the D (6 bases). This CDR3 comprises 14 residues. Germline V gives CDR1 MGHRA, CDR2 YSYEKL.

Concerning this clonotype itself: The DNA is left out, because the CDR3 cannot be placed on it with certainty; the CDR3 is given as TCRdb lists it. The V and J genes are TRBV29-1 and TRBJ2-7; the D call in the table, TRBD1, was not verified against the DNA. The CDR3 is 20 residues long, ends included. Germline CDR1 reads SQVTM; CDR2 reads ANQGSEA. Here the CDR3 reads CSVRQGDSAMYLCASSPVFF.

This clonotype was recorded at least ten times. The chain couples TRBV2 to TRBJ2-7; a weak D match, TRBD1 (5 bases). CDR3 length: 13 amino acids. Germline CDR1 is SNHLY and CDR2 is FYNNEI. V was cut by 4 bases and J by 0 bases, with 7 bases left in between. The CDR3 sequence is CASSGTYSYEQYF. Written as DNA, the CDR3 is TGTGCCAGCAGTGGGACATACTCCTACGAGCAGTACTTC.

This clonotype was seen at least ten times. V usage is TRBV5-6 and J usage is TRBJ1-5, with D possibly TRBD1 on 5 matching bases. V was cut by 2 bases and J by 3 bases, with 9 bases left in between. CDR3 length: 14 residues. Germline V gene data show CDR1 as SGHDT and CDR2 as YYEEEE. The DNA of the CDR3 is TGTGCCAGCAGCTTTCAGGGAAACAATCAGCCCCAGCATTTT. This sequence encodes CASSFQGNNQPQHF.

This clonotype has at least ten counts. The chain combines TRBV7-8 with TRBJ1-6, with D maybe TRBD1 (6 bases). The CDR3 contains 19 residues. Looked up from germline, CDR1 is SGHVS and CDR2 is FQNEAQ. Trimming cost V 1 base and J 7 bases, with 23 bases left between them. The CDR3 DNA is TGTGCCAGCAGCTTAGGGCGGGGGGGCCCGGCCCTAAAGAATTCACCCCTCCACTTT. Translation gives CASSLGRGGPALKNSPLHF.

This clonotype was observed many times. V and J are TRBV12-3 or TRBV12-4 and TRBJ2-5; 9 bases are a match to TRBD2. This CDR3 spans 15 amino acids. The J segment lost 5 bases and the V segment lost 6 bases, leaving 10 bases of the junction unmatched. The CDR3 is CASSPRLAGGETQYF. The CDR3 nucleotides read TGTGCCAGCAGCCCACGGCTGGCGGGGGGGGAGACCCAGTACTTC.

This clonotype has a count of ten or more. The chain combines TRBV6-6 with TRBJ2-7; D might be TRBD1 or TRBD2, each matching 5 bases. CDR1 and CDR2 (germline): MNHNY, SVGAGI (reference sequence). The CDR3 length is 14 residues. Trimming removed 5 bases at V and 2 bases at J, with 13 bases between. Here the CDR3 reads CASSHGDGPYEQYF. CDR3 nucleotide sequence: TGTGCCAGCAGTCACGGGGACGGACCCTACGAGCAGTACTTC.

This clonotype has a count of ten or more. V gene TRBV16 combines with J gene TRBJ2-7, with TRBD1 matching over 9 bases. V lost 3 bases, J lost 2 bases, and 5 bases stayed unmatched. CDR3 length: 15 residues. Germline CDR1 is KGHSY and CDR2 is FQNENV. CDR3 DNA: TGTGCCAGCAGCCAGGGACAGGGACCCACCTACGAGCAGTACTTC. This sequence encodes CASSQGQGPTYEQYF.

This clonotype showed up many times. The chain joins TRBV5-1 to TRBJ2-5; 9 bases align to TRBD1. The V segment lost 3 bases and the J segment 5 bases; nucleotides outside the gene matches: 5. The CDR3 runs 14 residues. Germline lookup yields CDR1 SGHRS and CDR2 YFSETQ. CDR3 region: CASSWDREGETQYF. The CDR3 region has the DNA TGCGCCAGCAGCTGGGACAGGGAGGGGGAGACCCAGTACTTC.

This clonotype was observed many times. The V gene is TRBV28, the J gene TRBJ1-4, with D possibly being TRBD1 (6 bases). Germline CDR1 MDHEN, CDR2 SYDVKM. Trimming removed 6 bases at V and 7 bases at J, with 15 bases between. The CDR3 is made up of 14 amino acids. CDR3 coding DNA: TGTGCCAGCAGACCAGGGGTCGTGGGTGAAAAACTGTTTTTT. It is translated as CASRPGVVGEKLFF. Together with reference TRBV28 and TRBJ1-4, the CDR3 gives the full variable domain: DVKVTQSSRYLVKRTGEKVFLECVQDMDHENMFWYRQDPGLGLRLIYFSYDVKMKEKGDIPEGYSVSREKKERFSLILESASTNQTSMYLCASRPGVVGEKLFFGSGTQLSVL.

Worth noting for this clonotype: This sequence may be a read error, since a much larger clone differs from it by one base. CDR3 sequence reads: CASGERDRGREQYF. The CDR3 region has the DNA TGTGCCAGCGGCGAGAGGGACAGGGGGCGCGAGCAGTACTTC. This sequence joins TRBV9 and TRBJ2-7; TRBD1 agrees at 12 bases. Trimming at V came to 7 bases and at J to 6 bases, leaving 8 bases not matched to a gene. The germline gives CDR1 SGDLS, CDR2 YYNGEE. The CDR3 has 14 amino acids.

Regarding this clonotype: The junction and the germline gene differ at one end; a read error may be behind it. The genes are TRBV2 and TRBJ1-4; TRBD1 might be the D (5 bases). The CDR3 runs to 15 residues. Germline V gene lookup returns CDR1 SNHLY and CDR2 FYNNEI. CDR3 coding DNA: TGTGCCAGCGGTGACTCCAGGGAAGTTAATGAAAAACTGTTTTTT. It encodes CASGDSREVNEKLFF.